Listed below are T cell receptor beta chains from one sample, sequenced in a study of early T cells in non-severe SARS-CoV-2 infection. One entry per CDR3 protein results from TCRdb running MiXCR on the 5' RACE reads. The sample yields approximately 41,000 distinct CDR3 sequences, roughly 5% seen once. Sequencing was done on a sample of whole blood. The receptors originated from an adult who was a healthcare worker with PCR-confirmed SARS-CoV-2 infection or an uninfected control (not recorded which). Each CDR3 is given with its conserved first and last residue. A D gene is named only where the DNA matches it firmly. Some rows have no size entry. The others give once, few or many, or a class for an expanded clone.

clone_size: many; v_call: TRBV18; j_call: TRBJ1-2; d_call: TRBD1; cdr3_nt: TGTGCCAGCTCACAGGGGGCGTATGGCTACACCTTC; cdr3_aa: CASSQGAYGYTF
clone_size: few; v_call: TRBV5-4; j_call: TRBJ2-2; d_call: TRBD2; cdr3_nt: TGTGCCAGCAGCTTGGTTAGCGGGGCAAACACCGGGGAGCTGTTTTTT; cdr3_aa: CASSLVSGANTGELFF
clone_size: -; v_call: TRBV7-9; j_call: TRBJ2-7; d_call: TRBD1; cdr3_nt: TGTGCCAGCAGCTTAGGATCAGGGGGAGTAAACGAGCAGTACTTC; cdr3_aa: CASSLGSGGVNEQYF
clone_size: medium-sized; v_call: TRBV20-1; j_call: TRBJ2-6; d_call: TRBD1; cdr3_nt: TGCAGTGCCCTAGGACAGGGTGAGGCCAACGTCCTGACTTTC; cdr3_aa: CSALGQGEANVLTF
clone_size: many; v_call: TRBV20-1; j_call: TRBJ2-3; d_call: -; cdr3_nt: TGCAGTGCTAGAGGTCGGGGCGGCACAGATACGCAGTATTTT; cdr3_aa: CSARGRGGTDTQYF
clone_size: many; v_call: TRBV7-9; j_call: TRBJ2-3; d_call: -; cdr3_nt: TGTGCCAGCAGCTTGATCGTGGATACGCAGTATTTT; cdr3_aa: CASSLIVDTQYF
clone_size: many; v_call: TRBV7-9; j_call: TRBJ1-4; d_call: TRBD1; cdr3_nt: TGTGCCAGCAGCTCCGGGACAGGGGATTTTGAAAAACTGTTTTTT; cdr3_aa: CASSSGTGDFEKLFF
clone_size: many; v_call: TRBV7-8; j_call: TRBJ2-7; d_call: -; cdr3_nt: TGTGCCAGCAGAAAGGCGGCTAGCTCCAACGAGCAGTACTTC; cdr3_aa: CASRKAASSNEQYF
clone_size: many; v_call: TRBV19; j_call: TRBJ2-7; d_call: -; cdr3_nt: TGTGCCAGCAACCCCCGGGACGGATCCTACGAGCAGTACTTC; cdr3_aa: CASNPRDGSYEQYF
clone_size: many; v_call: TRBV7-3; j_call: TRBJ2-5; d_call: -; cdr3_nt: TGTGCCAGCAGCGCACAGGGACGGGAGACCCAGTACTTC; cdr3_aa: CASSAQGRETQYF
clone_size: many; v_call: TRBV7-9; j_call: TRBJ1-4; d_call: TRBD1; cdr3_nt: TGTGCCAGCAGCTTAGGGGCACAGGGGGGTGAAAAACTGTTTTTT; cdr3_aa: CASSLGAQGGEKLFF
clone_size: many; v_call: TRBV29-1; j_call: TRBJ2-5; d_call: -; cdr3_nt: TGCAGCGTAGGCCCCGGACCCAAGTCGGAGACCCAGTACTTC; cdr3_aa: CSVGPGPKSETQYF
clone_size: -; v_call: TRBV29-1; j_call: TRBJ1-1; d_call: -; cdr3_nt: TGCAGCGTTTTTCTGGGCGCCACTGAAGCTTTCTTT; cdr3_aa: CSVFLGATEAFF
clone_size: many; v_call: TRBV3-1; j_call: TRBJ2-7; d_call: -; cdr3_nt: TGTGCCAGCAGCCAAGATCCGACCCTCTCCGGGAACTACGAGCAGTACTTC; cdr3_aa: CASSQDPTLSGNYEQYF
clone_size: many; v_call: TRBV2; j_call: TRBJ2-3; d_call: -; cdr3_nt: TGTGCTATGAAAGGGGGGAGCACAGATACGCAGTATTTT; cdr3_aa: CAMKGGSTDTQYF
clone_size: many; v_call: TRBV29-1; j_call: TRBJ2-5; d_call: -; cdr3_nt: TGCAGCTCTTGGGGGGAGGCCGGGGAGACCCAGTACTTC; cdr3_aa: CSSWGEAGETQYF
clone_size: -; v_call: TRBV5-4; j_call: TRBJ2-2; d_call: -; cdr3_nt: TGTGCCAGCAGCCCCGTGCGCCAGATCGCGAACACCGGGGAGCTGTTTTTT; cdr3_aa: CASSPVRQIANTGELFF
clone_size: many; v_call: TRBV3-1; j_call: TRBJ2-5; d_call: -; cdr3_nt: TGTGCCAGCAGCAACCAAGAGACCCAGTACTTC; cdr3_aa: CASSNQETQYF
clone_size: few; v_call: TRBV6-1; j_call: TRBJ2-7; d_call: -; cdr3_nt: TGTGCCAGCAGTGAGTACGGGACGGTAAGGATCTACGAGCAGTACTTC; cdr3_aa: CASSEYGTVRIYEQYF
clone_size: many; v_call: TRBV4-2; j_call: TRBJ2-3; d_call: TRBD2; cdr3_nt: TGTGCCAGCAGCCAAGATCTCCTAGCGGGGGGGGATACGCAGTATTTT; cdr3_aa: CASSQDLLAGGDTQYF
clone_size: many; v_call: TRBV12-3/TRBV12-4; j_call: TRBJ2-1; d_call: -; cdr3_nt: TGTGCCAGCAGTCCGGGACGGGGATTTAGCTCCTACAATGAGCAGTTCTTC; cdr3_aa: CASSPGRGFSSYNEQFF
clone_size: many; v_call: TRBV10-3; j_call: TRBJ1-6; d_call: -; cdr3_nt: TGTGCCATCAGTGAGAACCTCGGGGCCGCCCTCCACTTT; cdr3_aa: CAISENLGAALHF
clone_size: many; v_call: TRBV7-2; j_call: TRBJ1-1; d_call: -; cdr3_nt: TGTGCCAGCAGCTCGACACAGGTGCGGGCTTTCTTT; cdr3_aa: CASSSTQVRAFF
clone_size: -; v_call: TRBV29-1; j_call: TRBJ2-3; d_call: TRBD2; cdr3_nt: TGCAGCGTTGGCGGGCAGGGAGGGACAGATACGCAGTATTTT; cdr3_aa: CSVGGQGGTDTQYF
clone_size: many; v_call: TRBV7-6; j_call: TRBJ2-7; d_call: TRBD2; cdr3_nt: TGTGCCAGCAGCCGGGGGGGGACCTCTCACGAGCAGTACTTC; cdr3_aa: CASSRGGTSHEQYF
clone_size: many; v_call: TRBV29-1; j_call: TRBJ1-1; d_call: -; cdr3_nt: TGCAGCGTGCAGGGTGTGGGCACTGAAGCTTTCTTT; cdr3_aa: CSVQGVGTEAFF
clone_size: many; v_call: TRBV25-1; j_call: TRBJ2-1; d_call: -; cdr3_nt: TGTGCCAGCAGTGATTCGGGACGGCCCTACAATGAGCAGTTCTTC; cdr3_aa: CASSDSGRPYNEQFF
clone_size: many; v_call: TRBV4-1; j_call: TRBJ1-1; d_call: -; cdr3_nt: TGCGCCAGCAGCCAAGATCAGGACTCTGAAGCTTTCTTT; cdr3_aa: CASSQDQDSEAFF
clone_size: many; v_call: TRBV12-3/TRBV12-4; j_call: TRBJ2-2; d_call: -; cdr3_nt: TGTGCCAGCAGTCAACTGGGGGCAGGGATGAACACCGGGGAGCTGTTTTTT; cdr3_aa: CASSQLGAGMNTGELFF
clone_size: many; v_call: TRBV24-1; j_call: TRBJ2-2; d_call: -; cdr3_nt: TGTGCCACCAGTGATTCCACCACCGGGGAGCTGTTTTTT; cdr3_aa: CATSDSTTGELFF
clone_size: many; v_call: TRBV7-9; j_call: TRBJ2-1; d_call: TRBD1; cdr3_nt: TGTGCCAGCAGCTTTATGACAGGGGGGGCCTACAATGAGCAGTTCTTC; cdr3_aa: CASSFMTGGAYNEQFF
clone_size: -; v_call: TRBV3-1; j_call: TRBJ2-7; d_call: -; cdr3_nt: TGTGCCAGCAGCCAGTTCCCGGGGGCAGATTACGAGCAGTACTTC; cdr3_aa: CASSQFPGADYEQYF
clone_size: many; v_call: TRBV5-4; j_call: TRBJ2-5; d_call: -; cdr3_nt: TGTGCCAGCACCCCGGGGGGCAGTCAAGAGACCCAGTACTTC; cdr3_aa: CASTPGGSQETQYF
clone_size: many; v_call: TRBV2; j_call: TRBJ1-5; d_call: -; cdr3_nt: TGTGCCAGCAGTGAGAACAGGAGAAGCAATCAGCCCCAGCATTTT; cdr3_aa: CASSENRRSNQPQHF
clone_size: many; v_call: TRBV11-2; j_call: TRBJ2-7; d_call: TRBD1; cdr3_nt: TGTGCCAGCAGCCGTCCCGGGACAGGGTTCCACGAGCAGTACTTC; cdr3_aa: CASSRPGTGFHEQYF
clone_size: -; v_call: TRBV2; j_call: TRBJ2-7; d_call: -; cdr3_nt: TGTGCCAGCTTAGATTCGGACAGCTCCTACGAGCAGTACTTC; cdr3_aa: CASLDSDSSYEQYF
clone_size: few; v_call: TRBV18; j_call: TRBJ2-7; d_call: TRBD1; cdr3_nt: TGTGCCAGCTCACTCGGGACAGGGGGGCGCGAGCAGTACTTC; cdr3_aa: CASSLGTGGREQYF
clone_size: many; v_call: TRBV10-3; j_call: TRBJ2-1; d_call: -; cdr3_nt: TGTGCCATCAGTGAGAGTCCGAAAAATGAGCAGTTCTTC; cdr3_aa: CAISESPKNEQFF
clone_size: many; v_call: TRBV18; j_call: TRBJ1-2; d_call: TRBD1; cdr3_nt: TGTGCCAGCTCACCAACAGGGGCTAACTATGGCTACACCTTC; cdr3_aa: CASSPTGANYGYTF
clone_size: many; v_call: TRBV10-3; j_call: TRBJ1-3; d_call: TRBD1; cdr3_nt: TGTGCCATCAGTTACCCTGGACAGGGGATTGTAACGGGAAACACCATATATTTT; cdr3_aa: CAISYPGQGIVTGNTIYF
clone_size: many; v_call: TRBV12-3/TRBV12-4; j_call: TRBJ2-7; d_call: TRBD1; cdr3_nt: TGTGCCAGCAGTATCGGACAGGGGAATTGGAACGAGCAGTACTTC; cdr3_aa: CASSIGQGNWNEQYF
clone_size: many; v_call: TRBV6-2/TRBV6-3; j_call: TRBJ2-7; d_call: -; cdr3_nt: TGTGCCAGCAGGACTAGCTCCTACGAGCAGTACTTC; cdr3_aa: CASRTSSYEQYF
clone_size: many; v_call: TRBV20-1; j_call: TRBJ2-1; d_call: TRBD2; cdr3_nt: TGCAGTGCTAGTTACGGGGGGGGCAATGAGCAGTTCTTC; cdr3_aa: CSASYGGGNEQFF
clone_size: few; v_call: TRBV6-5; j_call: TRBJ1-2; d_call: -; cdr3_nt: TGTGCCAGCAGGAGATCCGTAAACCATGGCTACACCTTC; cdr3_aa: CASRRSVNHGYTF
clone_size: many; v_call: TRBV7-7; j_call: TRBJ2-2; d_call: TRBD2; cdr3_nt: TGTGCCAGCAGCTGGGGACTAGCGGGGGCCGGGGACACCGGGGAGCTGTTTTTT; cdr3_aa: CASSWGLAGAGDTGELFF
clone_size: many; v_call: TRBV20-1; j_call: TRBJ1-2; d_call: TRBD1; cdr3_nt: TGCAGTGCCACGGAAGGCAGGGGGAGTGGAGGCTACACCTTC; cdr3_aa: CSATEGRGSGGYTF
clone_size: -; v_call: TRBV7-6; j_call: TRBJ2-7; d_call: TRBD1; cdr3_nt: TGTGCCAGCAGCCCCTCGACAGGGACCTCCTACGAGCAGTACTTC; cdr3_aa: CASSPSTGTSYEQYF
clone_size: many; v_call: TRBV30; j_call: TRBJ1-1; d_call: TRBD1; cdr3_nt: TGTGCCTGGAGTGTATACGGACAGGTGAACACTGAAGCTTTCTTT; cdr3_aa: CAWSVYGQVNTEAFF
clone_size: -; v_call: TRBV3-1; j_call: TRBJ1-6; d_call: TRBD1; cdr3_nt: TGTGCCAGCAGCCAAGACTGGGGGACAGGGGATTCACCCCTCCACTTT; cdr3_aa: CASSQDWGTGDSPLHF
clone_size: few; v_call: TRBV7-9; j_call: TRBJ2-5; d_call: TRBD2; cdr3_nt: TGTGCCAGCAGCGCGAGCCTAGCGGCCCAAGAGACCCAGTACTTC; cdr3_aa: CASSASLAAQETQYF
clone_size: -; v_call: TRBV20-1; j_call: TRBJ2-7; d_call: TRBD2; cdr3_nt: TGCAGTGCTAGGACTAGCGGGGCCTACGAGCAGTACTTC; cdr3_aa: CSARTSGAYEQYF
clone_size: many; v_call: TRBV2; j_call: TRBJ2-5; d_call: -; cdr3_nt: TGTGCCAGCACGAACCAAGAGACCCAGTACTTC; cdr3_aa: CASTNQETQYF
clone_size: -; v_call: TRBV27; j_call: TRBJ2-3; d_call: -; cdr3_nt: TGTGCCAGCAGTTCAGCTTTCACAGATACGCAGTATTTT; cdr3_aa: CASSSAFTDTQYF
clone_size: many; v_call: TRBV11-2; j_call: TRBJ2-3; d_call: -; cdr3_nt: TGTGCCAGCAGCTTAGGCAGTCTCCCTAGCACAGATACGCAGTATTTT; cdr3_aa: CASSLGSLPSTDTQYF
clone_size: many; v_call: TRBV3-1; j_call: TRBJ1-1; d_call: -; cdr3_nt: TGTGCCAGCAGCCCTTCGTCCTTCGGGAACACTGAAGCTTTCTTT; cdr3_aa: CASSPSSFGNTEAFF
clone_size: many; v_call: TRBV27; j_call: TRBJ2-1; d_call: -; cdr3_nt: TGTGCCAGCAGTTTGGCAAGTGAGCAGTTCTTC; cdr3_aa: CASSLASEQFF
clone_size: many; v_call: TRBV7-2; j_call: TRBJ2-1; d_call: TRBD2; cdr3_nt: TGTGCCAGCAGCTTTCGGGGGGACAATGAGCAGTTCTTC; cdr3_aa: CASSFRGDNEQFF
clone_size: many; v_call: TRBV5-6; j_call: TRBJ2-3; d_call: TRBD1; cdr3_nt: TGTGCCAGCAGCTTCGGACAGGGGTCCTTCACAGATACGCAGTATTTT; cdr3_aa: CASSFGQGSFTDTQYF
clone_size: -; v_call: TRBV2; j_call: TRBJ1-4; d_call: -; cdr3_nt: TGTGCCATCAAGGAACAGGAAAATGAAAAACTGTTTTTT; cdr3_aa: CAIKEQENEKLFF
clone_size: many; v_call: TRBV19; j_call: TRBJ1-2; d_call: -; cdr3_nt: TGTGCCAGTAGTGGTTCGGTAGTCGGCTATGGCTACACCTTC; cdr3_aa: CASSGSVVGYGYTF